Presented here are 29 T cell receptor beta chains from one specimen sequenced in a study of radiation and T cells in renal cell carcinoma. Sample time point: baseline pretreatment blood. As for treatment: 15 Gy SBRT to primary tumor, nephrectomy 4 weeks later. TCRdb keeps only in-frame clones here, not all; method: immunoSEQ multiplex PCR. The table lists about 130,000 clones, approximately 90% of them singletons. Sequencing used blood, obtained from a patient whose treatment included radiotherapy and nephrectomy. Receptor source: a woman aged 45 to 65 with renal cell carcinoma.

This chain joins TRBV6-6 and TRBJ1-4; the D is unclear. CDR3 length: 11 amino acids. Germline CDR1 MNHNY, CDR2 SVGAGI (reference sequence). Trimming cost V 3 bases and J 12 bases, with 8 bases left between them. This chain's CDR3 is CASSYSKELFF. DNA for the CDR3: TGTGCCAGCAGTTATAGTAAGGAACTGTTTTTT.

The CDR3 loop is CASSGGGGDNQPQHF. In DNA, the CDR3 is TGTGCCAGTAGCGGGGGTGGAGGAGACAATCAGCCCCAGCATTTT. The rearrangement joins TRBV19 to TRBJ1-5, with D possibly matching TRBD1 (5 bases). CDR1 is LNHDA and CDR2 is SQIVND in the germline V gene (reference sequence). Trimming cost V 6 bases and J 3 bases, with 15 bases left between them. This CDR3 has 15 amino acids. Full variable domain (rest looked up from reference TRBV19 and TRBJ1-5): DGGITQSPKYLFRKEGQNVTLSCEQNLNHDAMYWYRQDPGQGLRLIYYSQIVNDFQKGDIAEGYSVSREKKESFPLTVTSAQKNPTAFYLCASSGGGGDNQPQHFGDGTRLSIL.

CDR3 in amino acids: CASSYGEVTDTQYF. In DNA form, the CDR3 reads TGCGCCAGCAGCTACGGCGAGGTCACAGATACGCAGTATTTT. The chain carries TRBV5-1 and TRBJ2-3; D uncertain. The germline V gene encodes CDR1 SGHRS and CDR2 YFSETQ. V was cut by 3 bases and J by 2 bases, with 10 bases left in between. CDR3 length: 14 amino acids.

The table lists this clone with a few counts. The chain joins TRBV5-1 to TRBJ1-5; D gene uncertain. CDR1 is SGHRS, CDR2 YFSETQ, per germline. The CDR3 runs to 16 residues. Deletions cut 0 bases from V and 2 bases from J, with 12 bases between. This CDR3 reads CASSLDGLYGNQPQHF. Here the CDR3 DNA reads TGCGCCAGCAGCTTGGATGGGTTGTATGGCAATCAGCCCCAGCATTTT.

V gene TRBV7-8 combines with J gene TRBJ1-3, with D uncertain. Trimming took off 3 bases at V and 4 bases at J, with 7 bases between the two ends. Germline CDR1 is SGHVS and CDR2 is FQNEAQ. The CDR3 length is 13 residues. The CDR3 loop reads CASSFEVGNTIYF. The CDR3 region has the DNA TGTGCCAGCAGCTTTGAAGTGGGAAACACCATATATTTT.

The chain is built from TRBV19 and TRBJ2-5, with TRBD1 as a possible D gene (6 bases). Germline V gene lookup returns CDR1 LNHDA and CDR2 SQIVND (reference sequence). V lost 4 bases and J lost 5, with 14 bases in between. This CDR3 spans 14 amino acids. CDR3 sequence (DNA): TGTGCCAGTAGTAAGGGGGACCGAACGGAGACCCAGTACTTC. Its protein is CASSKGDRTETQYF.

The CDR3 reads CASSGLRGNYEQYF. CDR3 DNA sequence: TGTGCCAGCAGTGGCCTCAGGGGGAACTACGAGCAGTACTTC. This sequence joins TRBV2 and TRBJ2-7; TRBD1 matches 7 bases. CDR3 size: 14 residues. The germline gives CDR1 SNHLY, CDR2 FYNNEI. With 4 bases clipped from V and 3 bases from J, the junction kept 6 bases outside the gene matches.

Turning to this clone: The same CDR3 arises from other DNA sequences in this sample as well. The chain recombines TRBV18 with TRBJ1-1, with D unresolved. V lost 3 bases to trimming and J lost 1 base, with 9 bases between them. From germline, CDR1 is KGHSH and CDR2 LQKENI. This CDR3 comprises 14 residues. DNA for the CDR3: TGTGCCAGCTCACCCCAGGAGGGGAACACTGAAGCTTTCTTT. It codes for CASSPQEGNTEAFF.

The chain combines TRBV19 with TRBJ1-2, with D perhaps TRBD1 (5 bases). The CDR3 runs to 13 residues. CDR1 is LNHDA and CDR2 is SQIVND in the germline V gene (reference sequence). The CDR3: CVSSGTDNYGYTF. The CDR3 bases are TGTGTGAGCTCCGGGACGGATAACTATGGCTACACCTTC.

The CDR3 DNA follows: TGCGCCAGCAGTGACATTTGGGGGGGGAGCTATGGCTACACCTTC. Translated: CASSDIWGGSYGYTF. This chain connects TRBV10-2 to TRBJ1-2; a weak D match, TRBD1 (5 bases). Germline lookup yields CDR1 WSHSY and CDR2 SAAADI. The CDR3 has 15 residues. Between the trimmed V and J ends, which lost 3 bases and 4 bases, there was a span of 15 bases.

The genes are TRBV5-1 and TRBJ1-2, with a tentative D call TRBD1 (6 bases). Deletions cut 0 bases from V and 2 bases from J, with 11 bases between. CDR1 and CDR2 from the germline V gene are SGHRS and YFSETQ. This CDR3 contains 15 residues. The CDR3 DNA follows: TGCGCCAGCAGCTTGGAAGGGCAGGGGAACTATGGCTACACCTTC. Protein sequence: CASSLEGQGNYGYTF.

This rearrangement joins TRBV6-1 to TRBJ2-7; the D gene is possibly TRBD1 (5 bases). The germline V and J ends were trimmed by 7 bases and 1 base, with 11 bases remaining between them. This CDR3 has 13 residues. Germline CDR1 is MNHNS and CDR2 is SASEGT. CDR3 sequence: CASTRGLSYEQYF. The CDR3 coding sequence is TGTGCCAGCACTAGGGGTCTGTCCTACGAGCAGTACTTC.

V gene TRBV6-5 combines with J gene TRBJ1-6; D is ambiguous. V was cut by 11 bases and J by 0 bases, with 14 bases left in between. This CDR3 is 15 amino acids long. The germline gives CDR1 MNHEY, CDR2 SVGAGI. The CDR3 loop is CAAKSGSSYNSPLHF. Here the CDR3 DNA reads TGTGCCGCCAAATCCGGGAGCTCCTATAATTCACCCCTCCACTTT.

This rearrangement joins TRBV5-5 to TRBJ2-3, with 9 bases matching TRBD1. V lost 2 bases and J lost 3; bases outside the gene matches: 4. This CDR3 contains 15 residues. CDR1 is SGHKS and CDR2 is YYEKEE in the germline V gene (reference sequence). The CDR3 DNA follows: TGTGCCAGCAGCTTCGGGACAGGGAGTACAGATACGCAGTATTTT. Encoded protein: CASSFGTGSTDTQYF.

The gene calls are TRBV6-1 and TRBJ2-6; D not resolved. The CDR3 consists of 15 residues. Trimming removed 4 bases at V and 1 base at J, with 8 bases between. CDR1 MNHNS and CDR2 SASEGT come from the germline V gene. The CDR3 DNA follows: TGTGCCAGCAGTGCCATGATGTCTGGGGCCAACGTCCTGACTTTC. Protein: CASSAMMSGANVLTF.

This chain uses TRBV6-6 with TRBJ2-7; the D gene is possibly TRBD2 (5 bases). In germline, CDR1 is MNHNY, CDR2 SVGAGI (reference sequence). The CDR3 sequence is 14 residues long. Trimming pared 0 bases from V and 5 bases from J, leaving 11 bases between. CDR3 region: CASSYSPSTHEQYF. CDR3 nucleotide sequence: TGTGCCAGCAGTTACTCTCCTAGCACCCACGAGCAGTACTTC.

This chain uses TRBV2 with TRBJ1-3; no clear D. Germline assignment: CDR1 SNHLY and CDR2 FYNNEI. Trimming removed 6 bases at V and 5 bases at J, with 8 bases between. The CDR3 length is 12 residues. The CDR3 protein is CASSVVRNTIYF. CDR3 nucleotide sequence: TGTGCCAGCAGCGTCGTCAGAAACACCATATATTTT.

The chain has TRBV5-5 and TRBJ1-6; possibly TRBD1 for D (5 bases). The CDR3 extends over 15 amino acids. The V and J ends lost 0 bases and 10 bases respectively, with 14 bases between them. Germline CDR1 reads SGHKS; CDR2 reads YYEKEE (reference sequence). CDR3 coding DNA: TGTGCCAGCAGCTTGGCCCTGACGGGGGGATCACCCCTCCACTTT. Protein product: CASSLALTGGSPLHF.

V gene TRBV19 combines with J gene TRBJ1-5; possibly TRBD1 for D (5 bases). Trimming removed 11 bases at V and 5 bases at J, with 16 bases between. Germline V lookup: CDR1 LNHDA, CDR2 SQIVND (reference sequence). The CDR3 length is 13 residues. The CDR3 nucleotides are TGTGCCGCTGAGGGGAGGGAACATCAGCCCCAGCATTTT. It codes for CAAEGREHQPQHF.

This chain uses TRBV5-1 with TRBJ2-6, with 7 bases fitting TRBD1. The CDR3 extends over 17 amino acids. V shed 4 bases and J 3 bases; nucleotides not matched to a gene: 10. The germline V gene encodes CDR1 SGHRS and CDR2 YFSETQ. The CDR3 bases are TGCGCCAGCAGCACGAGACAGGGTTTCGATGGGGCCAACGTCCTGACTTTC. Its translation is CASSTRQGFDGANVLTF.

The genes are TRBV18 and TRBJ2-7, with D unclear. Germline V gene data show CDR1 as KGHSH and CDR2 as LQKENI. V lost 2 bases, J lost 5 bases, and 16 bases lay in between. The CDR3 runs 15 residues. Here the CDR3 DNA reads TGTGCCAGCTCACCAAAATCCAGCTCTCCCAACGAGCAGTACTTC. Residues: CASSPKSSSPNEQYF.

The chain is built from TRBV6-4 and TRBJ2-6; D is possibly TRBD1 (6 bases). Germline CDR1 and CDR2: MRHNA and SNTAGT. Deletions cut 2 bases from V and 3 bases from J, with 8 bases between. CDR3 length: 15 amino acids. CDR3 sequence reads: CASSDQGLGANVLTF. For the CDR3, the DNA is TGTGCCAGCAGTGACCAGGGGCTTGGGGCCAACGTCCTGACTTTC.

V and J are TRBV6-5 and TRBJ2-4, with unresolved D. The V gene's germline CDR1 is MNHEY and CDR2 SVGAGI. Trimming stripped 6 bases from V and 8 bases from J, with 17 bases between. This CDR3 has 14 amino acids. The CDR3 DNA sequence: TGTGCCAGCAGCGGATCCTGGGCATCCGACATTCAGTACTTC. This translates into CASSGSWASDIQYF.

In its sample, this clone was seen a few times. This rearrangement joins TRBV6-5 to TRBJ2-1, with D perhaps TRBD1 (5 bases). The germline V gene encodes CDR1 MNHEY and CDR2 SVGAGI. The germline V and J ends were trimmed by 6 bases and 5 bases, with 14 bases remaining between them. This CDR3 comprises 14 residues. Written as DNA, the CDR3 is TGTGCCAGCAGGGAGATCAGGGAAAACAATGAGCAGTTCTTC. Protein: CASREIRENNEQFF.

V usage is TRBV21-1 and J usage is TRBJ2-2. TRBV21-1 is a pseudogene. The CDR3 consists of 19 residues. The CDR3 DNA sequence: TGTGCCAGCAGCAAAATGTTACGGGGAAGGGGTAAGCACACCGGGGAGCTGTTTTTT. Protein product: CASSKMLRGRGKHTGELFF.

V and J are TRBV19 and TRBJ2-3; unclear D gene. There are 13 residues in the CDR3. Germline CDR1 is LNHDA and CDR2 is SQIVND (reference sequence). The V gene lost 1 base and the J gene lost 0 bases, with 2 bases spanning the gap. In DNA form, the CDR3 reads TGTGCCAGTAGTATAGCGAGCACAGATACGCAGTATTTT. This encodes CASSIASTDTQYF.

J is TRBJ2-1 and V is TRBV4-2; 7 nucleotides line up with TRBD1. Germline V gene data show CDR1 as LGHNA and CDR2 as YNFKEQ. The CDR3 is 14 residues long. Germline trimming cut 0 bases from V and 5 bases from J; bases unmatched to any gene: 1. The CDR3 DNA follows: TGTGCCAGCAGCCAAGAGGGACAGAACAATGAGCAGTTCTTC. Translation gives CASSQEGQNNEQFF.

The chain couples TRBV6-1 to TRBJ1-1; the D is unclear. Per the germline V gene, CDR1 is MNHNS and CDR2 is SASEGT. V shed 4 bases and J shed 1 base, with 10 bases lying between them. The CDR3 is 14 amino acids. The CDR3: CASSVSGTNTEAFF. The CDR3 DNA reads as TGTGCCAGCAGTGTGAGTGGAACGAACACTGAAGCTTTCTTT.

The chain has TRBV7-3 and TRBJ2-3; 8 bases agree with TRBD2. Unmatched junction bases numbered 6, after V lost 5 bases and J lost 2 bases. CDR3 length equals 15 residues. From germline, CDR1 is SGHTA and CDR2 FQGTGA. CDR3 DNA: TGTGCCAGCAGCCTTAGCGGGGCGAACACAGATACGCAGTATTTT. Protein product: CASSLSGANTDTQYF.